Shown below are 24 T cell receptor beta chains from a single sample sequenced in a study of blood T cell repertoires in COVID-19. Data came from immunoSEQ multiplex PCR; TCRdb stores just in-frame clones and leaves some out. Of roughly 200,000 clones in the sample, roughly 89% were seen once. The sequenced sample was peripheral blood. The receptors originated from a man aged 50-59 years with acute or convalescent COVID-19.

This clone was seen just once. This chain links TRBV6-6 with TRBJ1-3; D perhaps matches TRBD1 (5 bases). The CDR3 is 13 amino acids. Per germline, CDR1 MNHNY and CDR2 SVGAGI (reference sequence). V was clipped by 8 bases and J by 0 bases, with 8 bases between them. CDR3 sequence reads: CASGGGSGNTIYF. The DNA for the CDR3 is TGTGCCAGCGGCGGGGGCTCTGGAAACACCATATATTTT.

V usage is TRBV19 and J usage is TRBJ1-1; no definite D call. This CDR3 has 12 amino acids. Germline values: CDR1 LNHDA, CDR2 SQIVND (reference sequence). The V and J ends lost 5 bases and 4 bases respectively, with 8 bases between them. CDR3 DNA: TGTGCCAGTAGTCAGGTTTTCACTGAAGCTTTCTTT. It is translated as CASSQVFTEAFF.

The rearrangement links TRBV7-9 to TRBJ1-3; 9 bases are shared with TRBD1. The V and J ends lost 4 bases and 4 bases, in that order; junction bases with no gene match: 5. From germline, CDR1 is SEHNR and CDR2 FQNEAQ (reference sequence). The CDR3 length is 15 residues. The CDR3 loop reads CASSSRQGVGNTIYF. Written as DNA, the CDR3 is TGTGCCAGCAGCTCCCGACAGGGGGTCGGAAACACCATATATTTT.

This rearrangement joins TRBV10-2 to TRBJ2-4; 8 positions match TRBD2. The CDR3 consists of 17 residues. Trimming removed 4 bases from V and 8 bases from J; junction bases left unmatched: 16. Germline V gene lookup returns CDR1 WSHSY and CDR2 SAAADI. This CDR3 reads CASSANGGVLTWDIQYF. CDR3 nucleotides: TGCGCCAGCAGTGCCAACGGGGGGGTTCTAACCTGGGACATTCAGTACTTC.

The chain combines TRBV28 with TRBJ2-7; 9 bases agree with TRBD2. The CDR3 is made up of 15 amino acids. V gave up 2 bases and J gave up 2 bases; unmatched junction bases: 4. The germline V gene has CDR1 MDHEN and CDR2 SYDVKM. The CDR3: CASSLASGDTYEQYF. The CDR3 DNA sequence: TGTGCCAGCAGTTTAGCTAGCGGGGATACCTACGAGCAGTACTTC.

The CDR3 DNA follows: TGCAGCGTTGTGGGGCCGGGAGGAGCCTACGAGCAGTACTTC. This codes for CSVVGPGGAYEQYF. The V gene is TRBV29-1, the J gene TRBJ2-7, with 7 bases identical to TRBD2. The J segment lost 2 bases and the V segment lost 4 bases, leaving 8 bases of the junction unmatched. Germline V gives CDR1 SQVTM, CDR2 ANQGSEA. This CDR3 has 14 amino acids.

The chain uses TRBV29-1 and TRBJ1-5; D is perhaps TRBD1 (5 bases). Trimming took off 6 bases at V and 1 base at J, with 16 bases between the two ends. The CDR3 runs to 15 residues. CDR1 is SQVTM, CDR2 ANQGSEA, per germline. The CDR3 sequence: CSVALTVGSNQPQHF. The CDR3 DNA follows: TGCAGCGTGGCCCTGACAGTGGGGAGCAATCAGCCCCAGCATTTT. The whole variable domain, remainder taken from reference TRBV29-1 and TRBJ1-5, is SAVISQKPSRDICQRGTSLTIQCQVDSQVTMMFWYRQQPGQSLTLIATANQGSEATYESGFVIDKFPISRPNLTFSTLTVSNMSPEDSSIYLCSVALTVGSNQPQHFGDGTRLSIL.

Concerning this clone: Other nucleotide sequences from this sample produce the same CDR3. The chain joins TRBV5-1 to TRBJ2-1; TRBD1 agrees at 10 bases. The length of the CDR3 is 14 residues. Germline V gives CDR1 SGHRS, CDR2 YFSETQ. V shed 5 bases and J 4 bases; nucleotides not matched to a gene: 3. CDR3 loop: CASSPGQGYNEQFF. CDR3 nucleotides: TGCGCCAGCAGTCCGGGACAGGGGTACAATGAGCAGTTCTTC.

The rearrangement uses TRBV2 and TRBJ1-1; D gene ambiguous. Germline V gene data show CDR1 as SNHLY and CDR2 as FYNNEI. With 3 bases removed from V and 0 bases from J, the gap between germline ends came to 8 bases. CDR3 length equals 14 residues. Here the CDR3 reads CASSERELNTEAFF. The CDR3 region has the DNA TGTGCCAGCAGTGAGCGGGAGCTGAACACTGAAGCTTTCTTT.

The J gene is TRBJ2-7, the V gene TRBV5-6, with D perhaps TRBD1 (6 bases). This CDR3 has 15 amino acids. Germline CDR1 reads SGHDT; CDR2 reads YYEEEE. Between the trimmed V and J ends, which lost 1 base and 3 bases, there was a span of 14 bases. In DNA, the CDR3 is TGTGCCAGCAGCTTGTCCAGGGGAAGGATCTACGAGCAGTACTTC. Protein sequence: CASSLSRGRIYEQYF.

The chain links TRBV7-9 to TRBJ2-3, with 13 bases matching TRBD2. The germline gives CDR1 SEHNR, CDR2 FQNEAQ (reference sequence). The CDR3 runs to 18 residues. J gave up 2 bases and V 1 base, and 6 bases lay outside the gene matches. The CDR3 protein is CASSLGRTSGGNTDTQYF. In nucleotides, the CDR3 is TGTGCCAGCAGCTTAGGGAGGACTAGCGGGGGCAACACAGATACGCAGTATTTT.

This chain connects TRBV10-1 to TRBJ1-2; 8 bases are shared with TRBD1. CDR3 length: 15 residues. V gave up 7 bases and J gave up 7 bases; unmatched junction bases: 14. Germline loops: CDR1 WNHNN, CDR2 SYGVQD (reference sequence). CDR3 sequence: CASIRRQGAKGGYTF. The CDR3 DNA reads TGCGCCAGCATCCGCAGGCAGGGGGCAAAGGGTGGCTACACCTTC.

This chain connects TRBV19 to TRBJ2-7; 7 bases match TRBD1. CDR1 is LNHDA, CDR2 SQIVND, per germline (reference sequence). The CDR3 spans 14 residues. V was pared by 5 bases and J by 6 bases, with 10 bases of the junction left unmatched. CDR3 amino acids: CASSPRTGRCEQYV. The CDR3 DNA follows: TGTGCCAGTAGTCCTCGGACAGGTAGGTGCGAGCAGTACGTC.

The chain couples TRBV7-9 to TRBJ2-5; 11 nucleotides match TRBD2. This CDR3 comprises 16 residues. Germline-derived CDR1 and CDR2 are SEHNR and FQNEAQ (reference sequence). The ends lost 2 bases at V and 4 bases at J; junction bases unmatched: 6. Here the CDR3 reads CASSLILAGGAETQYF. DNA for the CDR3: TGTGCCAGCAGCTTAATCTTAGCGGGAGGGGCAGAGACCCAGTACTTC. Using reference TRBV7-9 and TRBJ2-5 for the parts outside the CDR3, the full variable domain is DTGVSQNPRHKITKRGQNVTFRCDPISEHNRLYWYRQTLGQGPEFLTYFQNEAQLEKSRLLSDRFSAERPKGSFSTLEIQRTEQGDSAMYLCASSLILAGGAETQYFGPGTRLLVL.

The chain carries TRBV7-9 and TRBJ1-2, with D perhaps TRBD1 (5 bases). The germline V gene encodes CDR1 SEHNR and CDR2 FQNEAQ (reference sequence). V dropped 10 bases and J dropped 2 bases, with 11 bases sitting between them. There are 12 residues in the CDR3. As DNA, the CDR3 is TGTGCCACCCGACCAGGGAACTATGGCTACACCTTC. It yields the protein CATRPGNYGYTF.

The chain is built from TRBV7-2 and TRBJ1-1; D not certain. V was clipped by 3 bases and J by 8 bases, with 16 bases between them. This CDR3 comprises 14 residues. The germline V gene encodes CDR1 SGHTA and CDR2 FQGNSA. CDR3 coding DNA: TGTGCCAGCAGCTTCGGGATACAGTCCTGGGAAGCTTTCTTT. Encoded protein: CASSFGIQSWEAFF.

The DNA for the CDR3 is TGTGCCAGCACGCAGTTGGACACTGAAGCTTTCTTT. This translates into CASTQLDTEAFF. The chain joins TRBV6-5 to TRBJ1-1, with D unclear. Germline V gene data show CDR1 as MNHEY and CDR2 as SVGAGI. There are 12 residues in the CDR3. The V gene lost 7 bases and the J gene lost 3 bases, with 9 bases spanning the gap.

The J gene is TRBJ1-6, the V gene TRBV5-1; D is unclear. The CDR3 covers 15 residues. V lost 1 base and J 6 bases, leaving 11 bases between the germline ends. The germline V gene has CDR1 SGHRS and CDR2 YFSETQ. CDR3 loop: CASSLLQGSNSPLHF. The DNA for the CDR3 is TGCGCCAGCAGCTTGCTCCAAGGGAGTAATTCACCCCTCCACTTT.

The V call is TRBV5-6, the J call TRBJ1-2; 9 bases align to TRBD1. CDR1 is SGHDT and CDR2 is YYEEEE in the germline V gene. The CDR3 covers 17 residues. Trimming took 4 bases from V and 4 from J; bases not matched to a gene: 14. The CDR3 nucleotides are TGTGCCAGCAGCCCAGGCTATACAGGGGGCAGAAGCTATGGCTACACCTTC. This gives the protein CASSPGYTGGRSYGYTF. Drawing the rest from reference TRBV5-6 and TRBJ1-2, the complete variable domain is DAGVTQSPTHLIKTRGQQVTLRCSPKSGHDTVSWYQQALGQGPQFIFQYYEEEERQRGNFPDRFSGHQFPNYSSELNVNALLLGDSALYLCASSPGYTGGRSYGYTFGSGTRLTVV.

The chain is built from TRBV19 and TRBJ2-2; tentatively, D is TRBD1 (6 bases). The V end lost 4 bases, the J end lost 4 bases, and 13 bases lay between the germline ends. Germline values: CDR1 LNHDA, CDR2 SQIVND (reference sequence). The CDR3 extends over 15 amino acids. As DNA, the CDR3 is TGTGCCAGTAGTAGACAGGACTTGGGCACCGGGGAGCTGTTTTTT. Its protein product is CASSRQDLGTGELFF.

V is TRBV5-6 and J is TRBJ2-7; D might be TRBD2 (6 bases). The CDR3 is 14 residues long. Looked up from germline, CDR1 is SGHDT and CDR2 is YYEEEE. Trimming removed 0 bases from V and 3 bases from J, with 10 bases in between. The CDR3 DNA sequence: TGTGCCAGCAGCTTGGCGGGGGTGAACTACGAGCAGTACTTC. Its protein product is CASSLAGVNYEQYF.

V is TRBV3-1 (or the pseudogene TRBV3-2) and J is TRBJ1-1; no clear D gene. V was shortened by 0 bases and J by 3 bases, with 8 bases between the two germline ends. The CDR3 consists of 14 residues. Per germline, CDR1 LGHDT and CDR2 YNNKEL (reference sequence). CDR3 amino acids: CASSQEGSYTEAFF. In DNA, the CDR3 is TGTGCCAGCAGCCAAGAGGGCAGCTACACTGAAGCTTTCTTT.

As for this clone: Other nucleotide sequences from this sample produce the same CDR3. The chain has TRBV12-3 or TRBV12-4 and TRBJ1-2; D is possibly TRBD1 (5 bases). With 2 bases removed from V and 4 bases from J, the gap between germline ends came to 8 bases. This CDR3 spans 13 amino acids. In DNA, the CDR3 is TGTGCCAGCAGTTTACAGGGCGGCTATGGCTACACCTTC. Its translation is CASSLQGGYGYTF.

The chain links TRBV28 to TRBJ1-4; TRBD1 might be the D (5 bases). CDR1 and CDR2 from the germline V gene are MDHEN and SYDVKM. Trimming left V 6 bases short and J 7 bases short, with 18 bases between. The CDR3 runs 15 residues. CDR3 sequence (DNA): TGTGCCAGCAGGCCTGGGGCAGGGCTAATTGAAAAACTGTTTTTT. As protein: CASRPGAGLIEKLFF.